These 11 T cell receptor beta chains originate from one sample sequenced in a study of control samples from healthy donors and cancer patients. The protocol was immunoSEQ multiplex PCR, while the TCRdb copy is restricted to in-frame clones and leaves out a portion. Its table lists around 190,000 clones. The sequenced sample was blood. Source of these receptors: a woman aged 30 to 39 in good health.

The chain combines TRBV6-2 or TRBV6-3 with TRBJ2-5; either TRBD1 or TRBD2 may fit D (6 bases each). The germline V gene has CDR1 MNHEY and CDR2 SVGEGT. CDR3 length equals 11 residues. Trimming left V 5 bases short and J 7 bases short, with 8 bases between. CDR3 bases: TGTGCCAGCAGTGAGGGGGGGACCCAGTACTTC. Translating gives CASSEGGTQYF.

The genes are TRBV28 and TRBJ2-6; TRBD1 aligns across 8 bases. Trimming removed 10 bases from V and 1 base from J; junction bases left unmatched: 12. This CDR3 has 17 amino acids. Per the germline V gene, CDR1 is MDHEN and CDR2 is SYDVKM. Here the CDR3 DNA reads TGTGCCACCTTTAGGGGGACAGGTATTTCTGGGGCCAACGTCCTGACTTTC. It specifies CATFRGTGISGANVLTF. Full variable domain (rest looked up from reference TRBV28 and TRBJ2-6): DVKVTQSSRYLVKRTGEKVFLECVQDMDHENMFWYRQDPGLGLRLIYFSYDVKMKEKGDIPEGYSVSREKKERFSLILESASTNQTSMYLCATFRGTGISGANVLTFGAGSRLTVL.

The gene calls are TRBV27 and TRBJ1-4; no definite D call. Germline V gene data show CDR1 as MNHEY and CDR2 as SMNVEV (reference sequence). The CDR3 spans 13 residues. Deletions cut 4 bases from V and 14 bases from J, with 17 bases between. For the CDR3, the DNA is TGTGCCAGCAGTTCAGGATTCCCCGGTGTGCTGTTTTTT. As protein: CASSSGFPGVLFF.

J is TRBJ1-1 and V is TRBV4-1, with 7 bases aligning to TRBD1. This CDR3 contains 13 residues. J lost 5 bases, V lost 2 bases, and 2 bases had no gene match. Germline V gives CDR1 MGHRA, CDR2 YSYEKL. The CDR3 bases are TGCGCCAGCAGCCAATCACAGGGGACTGAAGCTTTCTTT. The encoded protein is CASSQSQGTEAFF.

The rearrangement uses TRBV5-5 and TRBJ2-1, with D tentatively TRBD2 (6 bases). CDR1 and CDR2 (germline): SGHKS, YYEKEE (reference sequence). V was pared by 1 base and J by 8 bases, with 10 bases between. The CDR3 contains 13 residues. The CDR3, as DNA: TGTGCCAGCAGCTTGACTAGCATACATGAGCAGTTCTTC. It encodes CASSLTSIHEQFF.

The V gene is TRBV2, the J gene TRBJ2-3; 12 bases map to TRBD2. V lost 4 bases, J lost 3 bases, and 8 bases stayed unmatched. CDR1 and CDR2 (germline): SNHLY, FYNNEI. The CDR3 extends over 17 amino acids. As DNA, the CDR3 is TGTGCCAGCAGTGTACCCCGGACTAGCGGGGAAACAGATACGCAGTATTTT. Residues: CASSVPRTSGETDTQYF.

The chain couples TRBV29-1 to TRBJ2-4; D not resolved. Trimming removed 5 bases from V and 0 bases from J, with 5 bases in between. CDR1 SQVTM and CDR2 ANQGSEA come from the germline V gene. CDR3 length equals 12 residues. The CDR3 here is CSVLVAKNIQYF. CDR3 nucleotide sequence: TGCAGCGTTCTTGTAGCCAAAAACATTCAGTACTTC.

The chain is built from TRBV2 and TRBJ2-7; D might be TRBD1 (7 bases). Germline V gene sequence: CDR1 SNHLY, CDR2 FYNNEI. Trimming took 5 bases from V and 5 from J, leaving 13 bases between them. The CDR3 length is 13 residues. CDR3 residues: CASSQQGTHEQYF. CDR3 DNA sequence: TGTGCCAGCAGTCAACAGGGGACTCACGAGCAGTACTTC.

The V and J genes are TRBV6-6 and TRBJ2-7, with a weak D call TRBD1 (5 bases). With 8 bases removed from V and 2 bases from J, the gap between germline ends came to 10 bases. Germline V gene sequence: CDR1 MNHNY, CDR2 SVGAGI (reference sequence). The CDR3 loop spans 12 amino acids. The CDR3 DNA reads TGTGCCAGCGGGGCGGTTGCCTACGAGCAGTACTTC. As protein: CASGAVAYEQYF.

V gene TRBV7-8 combines with J gene TRBJ2-7, with D perhaps given as TRBD1 or TRBD2 (5 bases each). CDR1 and CDR2 (germline): SGHVS, FQNEAQ. The CDR3 runs to 13 residues. V shed 4 bases and J shed 3 bases, with 10 bases lying between them. The CDR3 bases are TGTGCCAGCAGCTCCGGGACCCTCTACGAGCAGTACTTC. As protein: CASSSGTLYEQYF.

The V gene is TRBV6-5, the J gene TRBJ1-4; D might be TRBD1 (5 bases). This CDR3 is 14 amino acids long. The V end lost 7 bases, the J end lost 4 bases, and 13 bases lay between the germline ends. Germline V CDR1 and CDR2: MNHEY, SVGAGI. CDR3 in DNA: TGTGCCAGCACCTCGACAGCTCATAATGAAAAACTGTTTTTT. Protein: CASTSTAHNEKLFF.